The 12 T cell receptor beta chains given below trace back to one sample, sequenced in a study of T cell responses to AZD1222 COVID-19 vaccine. Data came from immunoSEQ multiplex PCR; TCRdb stores just in-frame clones and leaves some out. The table lists fewer than 120,000 clones, 80% to 95% of them singletons. Sequenced material: peripheral blood, taken 28 days after the second AZD1222 dose. The receptors shown here come from an adult who received the AZD1222 COVID-19 vaccine.

V usage is TRBV5-4 and J usage is TRBJ2-7, with 7 bases that match TRBD2. The J segment lost 2 bases and the V segment lost 0 bases, leaving 5 bases of the junction unmatched. The CDR3 totals 15 residues. Per the germline V gene, CDR1 is SGHNT and CDR2 is YYREEE (reference sequence). Here the CDR3 DNA reads TGTGCCAGCAGCTTGGATTCTAGCGGTCCCTACGAGCAGTACTTC. Protein product: CASSLDSSGPYEQYF.

Concerning this clone: A read error may account for a junction end that differs from germline. J is TRBJ2-2 and V is TRBV20-1, with 8 positions matching TRBD2. There are 15 residues in the CDR3. Germline V gives CDR1 DFQATT, CDR2 SNEGSKA (reference sequence). The CDR3 loop reads CSASVGGANTGELFF. DNA of the CDR3: TGCAGTGCTAGTGTCGGGGGGGCGAATACCGGGGAGCTGTTTTTT.

This chain connects TRBV11-1 to TRBJ2-3, with 9 bases lining up with TRBD1. The CDR3 spans 16 residues. V gave up 4 bases and J gave up 4 bases; unmatched junction bases: 9. Germline V gene data show CDR1 as SGHAT and CDR2 as FQDESV (reference sequence). The CDR3 sequence is CASSSWEDRGPDTQYF. In DNA form, the CDR3 reads TGTGCCAGCAGCTCGTGGGAGGACAGGGGACCAGATACGCAGTATTTT.

The chain combines TRBV3-1 (or the pseudogene TRBV3-2) with TRBJ1-1; 9 positions match TRBD1. This CDR3 region has 13 residues. J gave up 11 bases and V 1 base, and 5 bases lay outside the gene matches. Germline loops: CDR1 LGHDT, CDR2 YNNKEL (reference sequence). This chain's CDR3 is CASSQAGTGSAFF. As DNA, the CDR3 is TGTGCCAGCAGCCAAGCCGGGACAGGGAGCGCTTTCTTT.

This chain uses TRBV15 with TRBJ2-2, with D possibly matching TRBD1 (6 bases). This CDR3 region has 17 residues. V lost 0 bases and J 0 bases, leaving 11 bases between the germline ends. The germline gives CDR1 LNHNV, CDR2 YYDKDF (reference sequence). CDR3 amino acids: CATSREYGGSNTGELFF. CDR3 nucleotide sequence: TGTGCCACCAGCAGAGAGTATGGGGGCTCGAACACCGGGGAGCTGTTTTTT.

The chain employs TRBV5-1 and TRBJ2-1, with 8 positions matching TRBD2. This CDR3 has 15 residues. In germline, CDR1 is SGHRS, CDR2 YFSETQ. Trimming at V came to 2 bases and at J to 7 bases, leaving 8 bases not matched to a gene. The DNA of the CDR3 is TGCGCCAGCAGCTTTCCGGGACTAGAGGGGAATGAGCAGTTCTTC. Translating gives CASSFPGLEGNEQFF.

The chain links TRBV4-1 to TRBJ2-5; 10 bases are a match to TRBD2. CDR3 length: 20 amino acids. V shed 0 bases and J 0 bases; nucleotides not matched to a gene: 13. CDR1 is MGHRA and CDR2 is YSYEKL in the germline V gene. DNA of the CDR3: TGCGCCAGCAGCCAAGAGGCTAGCGGGGGTTCCGATAGGTACCAAGAGACCCAGTACTTC. This translates into CASSQEASGGSDRYQETQYF.

The chain recombines TRBV11-2 with TRBJ1-1; possibly TRBD1 for D (5 bases). The CDR3 consists of 17 residues. Germline V gives CDR1 SGHAT, CDR2 FQNNGV. V gave up 3 bases and J gave up 2 bases, with 19 bases separating them. The CDR3 here is CASSLAGVYGRNTEAFF. CDR3 DNA sequence: TGTGCCAGCAGCTTGGCGGGGGTCTACGGTAGAAACACTGAAGCTTTCTTT. Using reference TRBV11-2 and TRBJ1-1 for the parts outside the CDR3, the full variable domain is EAGVAQSPRYKIIEKRQSVAFWCNPISGHATLYWYQQILGQGPKLLIQFQNNGVVDDSQLPKDRFSAERLKGVDSTLKIQPAKLEDSAVYLCASSLAGVYGRNTEAFFGQGTRLTVV.

Notes on this clone: One end of the junction fails to match germline, which may point to a read error. The rearrangement uses TRBV30 and TRBJ1-2; D is unresolved. This CDR3 has 15 residues. CDR1 and CDR2 (germline): GTSNPN, SVGIG (reference sequence). CDR3 in amino acids: CAWSVRRKTNYGYTF. The CDR3 nucleotides are TGTGCCTGGAGTGTACGAAGGAAGACTAATTATGGCTACACCTTC.

This chain joins TRBV7-9 and TRBJ2-7; D possibly uses TRBD1 or TRBD2 (6 bases each). Germline CDR1 reads SEHNR; CDR2 reads FQNEAQ (reference sequence). The CDR3 loop spans 14 amino acids. Trimming shortened V by 5 bases and J by 0 bases, and 11 bases separated the two germline ends. In DNA, the CDR3 is TGTGCCAGCAGCCCGGGGGCGACCTCCTACGAGCAGTACTTC. Its protein product is CASSPGATSYEQYF.

J is TRBJ2-5 and V is TRBV20-1; D gene unclear. The germline gives CDR1 DFQATT, CDR2 SNEGSKA (reference sequence). The CDR3 has 11 amino acids. The germline V and J ends were trimmed by 4 bases and 2 bases, with 5 bases remaining between them. CDR3 coding DNA: TGCAGTGCTACGGCACAAGAGACCCAGTACTTC. Amino acids: CSATAQETQYF.

This clone was picked up a small number of times. The genes are TRBV19 and TRBJ1-2; D is perhaps TRBD1 (5 bases). Trimming removed 3 bases from V and 8 bases from J, with 19 bases in between. This CDR3 comprises 15 residues. Per the germline V gene, CDR1 is LNHDA and CDR2 is SQIVND (reference sequence). CDR3 protein: CASSIKGGDFGGYTF. As DNA, the CDR3 is TGTGCCAGTAGTATTAAAGGCGGGGACTTTGGGGGCTACACCTTC.